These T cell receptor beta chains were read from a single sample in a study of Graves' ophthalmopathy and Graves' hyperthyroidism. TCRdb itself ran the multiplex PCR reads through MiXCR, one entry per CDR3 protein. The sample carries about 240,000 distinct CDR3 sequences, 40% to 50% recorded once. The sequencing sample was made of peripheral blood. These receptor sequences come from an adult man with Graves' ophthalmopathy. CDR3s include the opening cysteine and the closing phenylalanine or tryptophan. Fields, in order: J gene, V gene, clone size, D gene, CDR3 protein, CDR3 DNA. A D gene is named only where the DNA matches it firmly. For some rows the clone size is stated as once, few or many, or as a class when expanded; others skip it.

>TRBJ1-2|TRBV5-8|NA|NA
CASHVGQRNYGYTF
TGTGCCAGCCATGTCGGACAGAGAAACTATGGCTACACCTTC
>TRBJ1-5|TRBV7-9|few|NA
CASSLGSRPQHF
TGTGCCAGCAGCTTAGGGTCGCGGCCCCAGCATTTT
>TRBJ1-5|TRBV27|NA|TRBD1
CASSADRGLDSNQPQHF
TGTGCCAGCAGTGCGGACAGGGGGCTCGATAGCAATCAGCCCCAGCATTTT
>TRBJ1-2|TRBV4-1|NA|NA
CASSQEGTPNYGYTF
TGCGCCAGCAGCCAAGAAGGGACACCAAACTATGGCTACACCTTC
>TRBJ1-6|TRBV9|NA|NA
CASSVGGQVNSPLHF
TGTGCCAGCAGCGTAGGCGGGCAGGTGAATTCACCCCTCCACTTT
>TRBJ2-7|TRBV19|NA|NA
CASSILRGKQYF
TGTGCCAGTAGTATTCTCAGGGGCAAGCAGTACTTC
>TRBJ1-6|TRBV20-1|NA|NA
CSAWEGVNSPLHF
TGCAGTGCTTGGGAAGGGGTTAATTCACCCCTCCACTTT
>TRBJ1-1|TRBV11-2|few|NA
CASSLMAEAFF
TGTGCCAGCAGCTTAATGGCTGAAGCTTTCTTT
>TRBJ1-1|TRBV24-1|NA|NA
CATSDFRGRAFF
TGTGCCACCAGTGATTTCCGCGGAAGAGCTTTCTTT
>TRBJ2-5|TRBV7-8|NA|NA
CASSLASGSETQYF
TGTGCCAGCAGCTTAGCTTCAGGGAGCGAGACCCAGTACTTC
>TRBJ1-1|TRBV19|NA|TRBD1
CASNRGDTEAFF
TGTGCCAGTAACAGGGGGGACACTGAAGCTTTCTTT
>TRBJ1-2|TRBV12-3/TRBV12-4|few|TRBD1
CASSEQGNDGYTF
TGTGCCAGCAGTGAACAGGGGAATGATGGCTACACCTTC
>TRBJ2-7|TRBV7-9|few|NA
CASSSSAGKARGPGHEQYF
TGTGCCAGCAGCTCGTCAGCGGGAAAAGCCAGGGGTCCGGGACACGAGCAGTACTTC
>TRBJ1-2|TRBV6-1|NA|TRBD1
CASSYSRTGYGYTF
TGTGCCAGCAGTTACTCAAGGACAGGCTATGGCTACACCTTC
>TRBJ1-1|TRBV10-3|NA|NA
CASSEGQRGTEAFF
TGTGCCAGCAGTGAGGGGCAAAGGGGTACTGAAGCTTTCTTT
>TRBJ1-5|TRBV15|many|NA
CATSRDNVQPQHF
TGTGCCACCAGCAGGGATAATGTTCAGCCCCAGCATTTT
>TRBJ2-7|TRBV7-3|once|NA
CASSLIPGYEQYF
TGTGCCAGCAGCTTAATCCCGGGCTACGAGCAGTACTTC
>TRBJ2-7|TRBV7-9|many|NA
CASSDDANYEQYF
TGTGCCAGCAGCGACGACGCCAACTACGAGCAGTACTTC
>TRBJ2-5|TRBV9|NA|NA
CASSVGAAMETQYF
TGTGCCAGCAGCGTGGGGGCAGCAATGGAGACCCAGTACTTC
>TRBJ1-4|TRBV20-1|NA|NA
CSARDYRANEKLFF
TGCAGTGCTAGAGATTACCGGGCTAATGAAAAACTGTTTTTT
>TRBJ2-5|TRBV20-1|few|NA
CSARDRGPGAQYF
TGCAGTGCTAGAGACCGGGGGCCCGGGGCCCAGTACTTC
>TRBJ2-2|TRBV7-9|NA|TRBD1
CASSQDYTRGRTGELFF
TGTGCCAGCAGCCAAGATTATACCAGGGGGCGGACCGGGGAGCTGTTTTTT
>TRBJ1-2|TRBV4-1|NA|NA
CASSQDAGEGNYGYTF
TGCGCCAGCAGCCAAGATGCAGGGGAGGGTAACTATGGCTACACCTTC
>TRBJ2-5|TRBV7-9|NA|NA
CASKTGDPRETQYF
TGTGCCAGCAAAACCGGGGACCCCAGAGAGACCCAGTACTTC
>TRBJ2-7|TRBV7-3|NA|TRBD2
CASSLTGTGGEQYF
TGTGCCAGCAGCTTAACCGGAACGGGGGGCGAGCAGTACTTC
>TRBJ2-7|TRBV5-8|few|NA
CASSRDGTYEQYF
TGTGCCAGCAGCCGGGACGGTACCTACGAGCAGTACTTC
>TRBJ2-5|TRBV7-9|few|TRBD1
CASGKDRGVETQYF
TGTGCCAGCGGAAAAGACAGGGGTGTGGAGACCCAGTACTTC
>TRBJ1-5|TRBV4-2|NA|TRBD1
CASSRGQDYSNQPQHF
TGTGCCAGCAGCCGGGGACAGGACTATAGCAATCAGCCCCAGCATTTT
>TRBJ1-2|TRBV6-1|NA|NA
CASRPKWGSGYTF
TGTGCCAGCAGGCCTAAGTGGGGGAGTGGCTACACCTTC
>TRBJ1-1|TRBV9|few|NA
CASSSGHMNTEAFF
TGTGCCAGCAGCTCGGGACATATGAACACTGAAGCTTTCTTT
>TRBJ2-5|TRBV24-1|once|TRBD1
CASSNRGTPYQETQYF
TGTGCCAGCAGTAACAGGGGGACCCCTTACCAAGAGACCCAGTACTTC
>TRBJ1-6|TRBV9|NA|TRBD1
CASSQGTGASPPLHF
TGTGCCAGCAGCCAAGGAACAGGGGCCTCTCCACCCCTCCACTTT
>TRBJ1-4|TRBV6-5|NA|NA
CASSYSRLESNEKLFF
TGTGCCAGCAGTTACTCGAGGTTGGAGTCTAATGAAAAACTGTTTTTT
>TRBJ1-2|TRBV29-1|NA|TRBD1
CSVGDSRGDGYAF
TGCAGCGTTGGGGACAGTCGAGGGGATGGCTACGCCTTC
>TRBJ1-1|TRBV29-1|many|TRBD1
CSADRGNTEAFF
TGCAGCGCGGACAGGGGGAACACTGAAGCTTTCTTT
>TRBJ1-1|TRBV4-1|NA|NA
CASSQINLMNTEAFF
TGCGCCAGCAGCCAAATCAACCTGATGAACACTGAAGCTTTCTTT
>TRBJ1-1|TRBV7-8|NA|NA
CASTAGTLNTEAFF
TGTGCCAGCACCGCCGGGACGCTGAACACTGAAGCTTTCTTT
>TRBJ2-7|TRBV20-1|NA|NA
CSAGGRAYEQYF
TGCAGTGCTGGAGGCCGGGCCTACGAGCAGTACTTC
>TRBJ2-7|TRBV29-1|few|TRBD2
CSVSKTGLAGSEQYF
TGCAGCGTTTCAAAAACGGGACTAGCGGGATCCGAGCAGTACTTC
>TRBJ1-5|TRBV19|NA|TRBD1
CASSHLLGQVVDQPQHF
TGTGCCAGTAGCCATTTGCTGGGACAGGTGGTCGATCAGCCCCAGCATTTT
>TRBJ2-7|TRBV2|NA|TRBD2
CASSDLAGGHEQYF
TGTGCCAGCAGTGACCTAGCGGGAGGCCACGAGCAGTACTTC
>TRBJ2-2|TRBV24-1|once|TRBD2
CATSESRTSGGLNTGELFF
TGTGCCACCAGTGAATCCAGGACTAGCGGGGGGCTGAACACCGGGGAGCTGTTTTTT
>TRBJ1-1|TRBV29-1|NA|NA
CSVDGGARVVTEAFF
TGCAGCGTTGACGGCGGGGCCAGGGTGGTCACTGAAGCTTTCTTT
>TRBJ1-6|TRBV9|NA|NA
CASSLSGGGGSPLHF
TGTGCCAGCAGTTTATCAGGAGGGGGAGGGTCACCCCTCCACTTT
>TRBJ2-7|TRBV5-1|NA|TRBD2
CASTKLAGQYEQYF
TGCGCCAGCACAAAACTAGCGGGACAATACGAGCAGTACTTC